This record concerns one TCR beta chain sequence. The sample originates from a study of blood T cell repertoires in COVID-19. Study details: PBMCs, B-cell-depleted T cells, or T cells provided the cDNA or gDNA that made up the material.

The authors' processing: Estimation of nucleated cell counts relied on the amplification of reference gene primers. Some clones are missing from TCRdb's copy, which holds only in-frame ones; the method was immunoSEQ multiplex PCR. V and J calls plus clone size are reproduced from that table; the DNA served to infer D and trimming. In the table there are approximately 170,000 clones, roughly 84% of which are singletons. The clonotype originates from a woman over 75 with active or convalescent COVID-19. The sample taken for sequencing was peripheral blood.

The chain's CDR3 is CASSSAGRPNTEAFF. The CDR3 region has the DNA TGTGCCAGTAGTTCCGCGGGCAGGCCGAACACTGAAGCTTTCTTT. The chain employs TRBV19 and TRBJ1-1; no definite D call. Germline V lookup: CDR1 LNHDA, CDR2 SQIVND (reference sequence). The length of the CDR3 is 15 residues. Deletions cut 5 bases from V and 1 base from J, with 14 bases between.